Listed here are 10 T cell receptor beta chains from one sample, sequenced in a study of T cell changes during pregnancy in multiple sclerosis. Repertoires were generated with immunoSEQ multiplex PCR, while TCRdb's copy carries only in-frame clones and drops some. The table has more than 60,000 clones, roughly nine tenths seen once. The sequences come from peripheral blood, collected before pregnancy. Every receptor here comes from a female donor with multiple sclerosis, enrolled in a pregnancy study.

The chain recombines TRBV10-3 with TRBJ2-2; 7 bases are shared with TRBD1. The ends lost 2 bases at V and 4 bases at J; junction bases unmatched: 7. Germline assignment: CDR1 ENHRY and CDR2 SYGVKD. The CDR3 contains 16 residues. The DNA for the CDR3 is TGTGCCATCAGTGAGCTCGGGACAGCCCCCACCGGGGAGCTGTTTTTT. It codes for CAISELGTAPTGELFF.

V and J are TRBV4-1 and TRBJ1-4; D is perhaps TRBD1 (6 bases). Trimming removed 0 bases from V and 5 bases from J, with 22 bases in between. This CDR3 is 19 amino acids long. The germline CDR1 and CDR2 sequences are MGHRA and YSYEKL. The CDR3 nucleotides are TGCGCCAGCAGCCAAGATAGGCGTCGGCCAGGGGCTTTGAATGAAAAACTGTTTTTT. It encodes CASSQDRRRPGALNEKLFF.

The V and J genes are TRBV9 and TRBJ2-1, with TRBD2 matching 8 bases. Trimming at V came to 1 base and at J to 2 bases, leaving 5 bases not matched to a gene. The CDR3 is 16 amino acids. Germline V gene sequence: CDR1 SGDLS, CDR2 YYNGEE. CDR3 loop: CASSVTGGFTYNEQFF. The CDR3 DNA reads TGTGCCAGCAGCGTAACGGGGGGGTTCACCTACAATGAGCAGTTCTTC.

This chain uses TRBV6-1 with TRBJ1-1, with 8 bases identical to TRBD1. The CDR3 covers 13 residues. With 6 bases clipped from V and 4 bases from J, the junction kept 4 bases outside the gene matches. The germline V gene encodes CDR1 MNHNS and CDR2 SASEGT. The CDR3 nucleotides read TGTGCCAGCAGCCCGACAGGGGCCACTGAAGCTTTCTTT. Translation gives CASSPTGATEAFF.

The chain couples TRBV5-4 to TRBJ2-7; maybe TRBD2 (6 bases). Germline lookup yields CDR1 SGHNT and CDR2 YYREEE (reference sequence). The germline V and J ends were trimmed by 2 bases and 3 bases, with 9 bases remaining between them. CDR3 size: 13 residues. The CDR3 bases are TGTGCCAGCAGCTTTGGGGGGAGCTACGAGCAGTACTTC. It specifies CASSFGGSYEQYF.

The J gene is TRBJ2-7, the V gene TRBV6-1; D is undetermined. Per the germline V gene, CDR1 is MNHNS and CDR2 is SASEGT. The CDR3 consists of 11 residues. V lost 5 bases, J lost 9 bases, and 11 bases lay in between. CDR3 loop: CASSPPSAQYF. The CDR3, as DNA: TGTGCCAGCAGTCCTCCGAGTGCGCAGTACTTC.

This chain uses TRBV6-4 with TRBJ1-1; the D is unclear. The CDR3 consists of 13 residues. V dropped 4 bases and J dropped 0 bases, with 6 bases sitting between them. Germline V gene data show CDR1 as MRHNA and CDR2 as SNTAGT. Here the CDR3 reads CASSVQLNTEAFF. The CDR3 region has the DNA TGTGCCAGCAGTGTCCAGTTGAACACTGAAGCTTTCTTT.

The CDR3 DNA sequence: TGCAGCGGGGGACATGGGGGAAACACCATATATTTT. Protein sequence: CSGGHGGNTIYF. The V gene is TRBV29-1, the J gene TRBJ1-3, with a weak D call TRBD1 (6 bases). Germline V lookup: CDR1 SQVTM, CDR2 ANQGSEA. V was clipped by 7 bases and J by 4 bases, with 11 bases between them. The CDR3 runs 12 residues. The full variable domain, completed using reference TRBV29-1 and TRBJ1-3, is SAVISQKPSRDICQRGTSLTIQCQVDSQVTMMFWYRQQPGQSLTLIATANQGSEATYESGFVIDKFPISRPNLTFSTLTVSNMSPEDSSIYLCSGGHGGNTIYFGEGSWLTVV.

The chain carries TRBV14 and TRBJ1-6, with D possibly being TRBD1 (5 bases). The CDR3 consists of 17 residues. Trimming removed 5 bases from V and 0 bases from J, with 14 bases in between. Germline loops: CDR1 SGHDN, CDR2 FVKESK. CDR3 protein: CASSKGPYSSYNSPLHF. DNA of the CDR3: TGTGCCAGCAGCAAGGGGCCTTACAGCTCCTATAATTCACCCCTCCACTTT.

The rearrangement uses TRBV9 and TRBJ2-2; D is perhaps TRBD2 (6 bases). From germline, CDR1 is SGDLS and CDR2 YYNGEE. The CDR3 is made up of 13 amino acids. V was cut by 4 bases and J by 9 bases, with 13 bases left in between. The chain's CDR3 is CASSPPGVRELFF. DNA for the CDR3: TGTGCCAGCAGCCCGCCGGGGGTCCGGGAGCTGTTTTTT.